A selection of T cell receptor beta chains follows, all from one sample in a study of T cells after yellow fever vaccination. TCRdb independently ran MiXCR on the 5' RACE reads; one entry per CDR3 protein. The table records about 400,000 distinct CDR3 sequences, approximately 10% of them present only once. Specimen: PBMCs, collected on the day of the first yellow fever vaccination. The origin of the receptors is a young man who received the YFV17D yellow fever vaccine. Each CDR3 is given with its conserved first and last residue.

v_gene,CDR3aa
TRBV18,CASSPLDSPSSYNEQFF
TRBV7-2,CASRFTGTGELFF
TRBV10-3,CAISPGTDTEAFF
TRBV3-1,CASSYPGTPTTDTQYF
TRBV7-8,CASSSGWGGPVNEQFF
TRBV20-1,CSASVWRDSTDTQYF
TRBV19,CASSMTTGQEAFF
TRBV5-5,CASSLVPGTYGYTF
TRBV6-2/TRBV6-3,CASTPGGNEQFF
TRBV4-3,CASSLDISGQGGNTIYF
TRBV4-3,CASSQDSVRGGAGRETQYF
TRBV7-9,CASSWTENQPQHF
TRBV30,CAWRDRGSSYEQYF
TRBV7-9,CATGWSLNSPLHF
TRBV7-9,CATLPNRVVGDTQYF
TRBV5-1,CASSFLGLNQPQHF
TRBV20-1,CSASIGHHQPTDTQYF
TRBV7-2,CASSPYMYNEQFF
TRBV11-2,CASSLGDRELGQPQHF
TRBV7-2,CASSKPGQYTEAFF
TRBV7-3,CASSFTSNTGELFF
TRBV20-1,CSAGPGGSYEQYF
TRBV2,CASSERGQAVETQYF
TRBV4-2,CASSQDRYGRLETQYF
TRBV29-1,CSFLDPTDDNEKLFF
TRBV12-3/TRBV12-4,CASSSQFATNEKLFF
TRBV30,CAWDRGDAGELFF
TRBV20-1,CSAREPSGAGDTQYF
TRBV6-2/TRBV6-3,CASNKRQGILSNQPQHF
TRBV12-3/TRBV12-4,CASSLSAGNTIYF
TRBV5-1,CASRTAGGGYNEQFF
TRBV28,CASSPNRGGQPQHF
TRBV25-1,CASSESDWPHEQYF
TRBV7-9,CASSSSGVTTNEKLFF
TRBV9,CASSVGRQLYGYTF
TRBV19,CASSTPDRGTSPGANVLTF
TRBV4-2,CASSQAGPGNTIYF
TRBV11-2,CASSLAPQETQYF
TRBV28,CASSFSWGGNTDTQYF
TRBV4-3,CASSRGPISPLHF
TRBV2,CASGRSGEREKLFF
TRBV7-7,CASSLGSNNEQFF
TRBV5-1,CASSLEGITNSPLHF
TRBV5-6,CASSVTEYSNQPQHF
TRBV7-2,CASSLAYDRGEAFF
TRBV5-8,CASTLDRAVETQYF
TRBV11-2,CASSPNPQGQPRGETQYF
TRBV24-1,CATSDSGGQEHLYYGYTF
TRBV5-1,CASTSQETQYF
TRBV10-1,CASTTPGANYGYTF
TRBV3-1,CASSQGGLQETQYF
TRBV7-2,CASSLNRGEQPQHF
TRBV13,CASSLVQSSYEQYF
TRBV20-1,CSARARIGLAPNEQFF
TRBV7-6,CASSFSRGARDTQYF